One TCR beta chain is described in this entry. The antigen is undetermined. The data stem from a study of graft-versus-host responses after intestinal transplantation. The wider study: The transplants performed in recipients were multivisceral, liver-intestinal, or isolated intestinal. Induction with anti-thymocyte globulin, then tacrolimus and steroids for about 3 years, was given to all recipients. General study results and limits: Investigators detected GvH clones in recipient marrow, with some emerging earlier in ileum or blood.

This CDR3 comprises 15 residues. In germline, CDR1 is SGHRS, CDR2 YFSETQ. Trimming at V came to 4 bases and at J to 8 bases, leaving 11 bases not matched to a gene. Using immunoSEQ multiplex PCR, the repertoire was profiled, and TCRdb retains in-frame clones only, with some absent. The sample records 55,000 to 75,000 clones, about 80% being singletons. This TCR came from a human donor who was the organ donor for an intestinal transplant. The rearrangement uses TRBV5-1 and TRBJ1-4; 7 positions agree with TRBD1. The source material was unstimulated CD4+ T cells sorted from spleen or lymph node cells, sampled before transplant. The CDR3 DNA follows: TGCGCCAGCAGCGATGCAGCAGGGGGAAAAGAAAAACTGTTTTTT. It is translated as CASSDAAGGKEKLFF.